These 31 T cell receptor beta chains originate from one sample sequenced in a study of blood T cell repertoires in COVID-19. The data were produced by immunoSEQ multiplex PCR, yet TCRdb's version contains in-frame clones alone and is incomplete. In the table there are approximately 380,000 clones, around 89% of which are singletons. Sequencing input: PBMCs or T cells enriched from blood (not recorded which). These receptors originate from a woman aged 18-29 years who had recovered from COVID-19.

The rearrangement joins TRBV29-1 to TRBJ2-2; 7 bases agree with TRBD2. J lost 5 bases, V lost 4 bases, and 10 bases had no gene match. This CDR3 is built from 15 residues. The germline V gene encodes CDR1 SQVTM and CDR2 ANQGSEA. CDR3 region: CSVGGGVIGTGELFF. The CDR3 coding sequence is TGCAGCGTTGGGGGAGGGGTCATTGGGACCGGGGAGCTGTTTTTT.

This clone was counted once. CDR3: CASSAPVGQRNEKLFF. The CDR3 DNA is TGTGCCAGCAGTGCCCCGGTGGGACAGAGGAATGAAAAACTGTTTTTT. The chain joins TRBV28 to TRBJ1-4, with 7 bases identical to TRBD1. The CDR3 extends over 16 amino acids. V was pared by 5 bases and J by 5 bases, with 11 bases of the junction left unmatched. The germline gives CDR1 MDHEN, CDR2 SYDVKM.

The J gene is TRBJ2-3, the V gene TRBV11-3, with D maybe TRBD2 (7 bases). Germline V lookup: CDR1 SGHNT, CDR2 YENEEA. V shed 4 bases and J shed 10 bases, with 24 bases lying between them. The CDR3 spans 16 residues. This CDR3 is CASSSRDSALGGAQYF. In DNA, the CDR3 is TGTGCCAGCAGCTCCCGGGACTCGGCCCTAGGGGGGGCGCAGTATTTT.

This clone appeared a single time. The chain couples TRBV6-6 to TRBJ2-7, with 10 bases fitting TRBD1. V gave up 3 bases and J gave up 6 bases; unmatched junction bases: 8. This CDR3 region has 15 residues. Germline CDR1 and CDR2: MNHNY and SVGAGI (reference sequence). The CDR3 region is CASSYGVGTGVEQYF. In DNA form, the CDR3 reads TGTGCCAGCAGTTATGGCGTTGGGACAGGGGTCGAGCAGTACTTC.

The chain joins TRBV5-4 to TRBJ1-2, with 9 positions matching TRBD1. The V gene's germline CDR1 is SGHNT and CDR2 YYREEE (reference sequence). Trimming at V came to 4 bases and at J to 8 bases, leaving 6 bases not matched to a gene. The CDR3 has 13 residues. The CDR3 loop is CASSTRDREGYTF. In nucleotides, the CDR3 is TGTGCCAGCAGCACCCGGGACAGGGAAGGCTACACCTTC.

The chain carries TRBV6-5 and TRBJ1-2, with D possibly being TRBD1 (5 bases). The CDR3 covers 14 residues. Per the germline V gene, CDR1 is MNHEY and CDR2 is SVGAGI. V dropped 10 bases and J dropped 6 bases, with 21 bases sitting between them. The CDR3 bases are TGTGCCATCTATTTGGACACCGACCGGAATGGCTACACCTTC. Its protein product is CAIYLDTDRNGYTF.

The rearrangement joins TRBV3-1 (or the pseudogene TRBV3-2) to TRBJ1-1; D may be TRBD1 (5 bases). The CDR3 is made up of 14 amino acids. From germline, CDR1 is LGHDT and CDR2 YNNKEL (reference sequence). Trimming pared 5 bases from V and 2 bases from J, leaving 12 bases between. The CDR3 DNA reads as TGTGCCAGCAGCGAAACAGGCCTTAACACTGAAGCTTTCTTT. Encoded protein: CASSETGLNTEAFF.

The chain carries TRBV3-1 (or the pseudogene TRBV3-2) and TRBJ2-7; possible D gene TRBD1, 5 bases. The CDR3 contains 13 residues. Germline CDR1 reads LGHDT; CDR2 reads YNNKEL (reference sequence). Trimming stripped 4 bases from V and 7 bases from J, with 14 bases between. The CDR3 sequence: CASSLPSDTEQYF. The CDR3 region has the DNA TGTGCCAGCAGCCTCCCGTCGGACACAGAGCAGTACTTC.

Concerning this clone itself: The sample has other DNA sequences that encode this CDR3 too. V is TRBV2 and J is TRBJ1-1; D may be TRBD1 (6 bases). CDR3 length equals 13 residues. The V end lost 6 bases, the J end lost 0 bases, and 8 bases lay between the germline ends. Germline CDR1 and CDR2: SNHLY and FYNNEI. CDR3 protein: CASSRTVNTEAFF. In DNA, the CDR3 is TGTGCCAGCAGCCGGACAGTGAACACTGAAGCTTTCTTT.

The CDR3 coding sequence is TGCGCCAGCAGGTTGGGCCCTGACCTCACAGATACGCAGTATTTT. It encodes CASRLGPDLTDTQYF. This sequence joins TRBV10-1 and TRBJ2-3; D is unresolved. Germline-derived CDR1 and CDR2 are WNHNN and SYGVQD (reference sequence). The CDR3 consists of 15 residues. V was cut by 6 bases and J by 2 bases, with 15 bases left in between.

The rearrangement joins TRBV5-6 to TRBJ1-1; TRBD1 might be the D (6 bases). Trimming cost V 0 bases and J 7 bases, with 13 bases left between them. The CDR3 extends over 14 amino acids. CDR1 and CDR2 from the germline V gene are SGHDT and YYEEEE. In DNA form, the CDR3 reads TGTGCCAGCAGCTTGGCCCAGGGGCTCGGTGAAGCTTTCTTT. Translated, it gives CASSLAQGLGEAFF. The full variable domain, completed using reference TRBV5-6 and TRBJ1-1, is DAGVTQSPTHLIKTRGQQVTLRCSPKSGHDTVSWYQQALGQGPQFIFQYYEEEERQRGNFPDRFSGHQFPNYSSELNVNALLLGDSALYLCASSLAQGLGEAFFGQGTRLTVV.

The chain carries TRBV10-3 and TRBJ1-1, with a tentative D call TRBD1 (5 bases). Trimming took off 5 bases at V and 4 bases at J, with 11 bases between the two ends. The germline V gene encodes CDR1 ENHRY and CDR2 SYGVKD. There are 13 residues in the CDR3. CDR3 in amino acids: CAISTRDGTEAFF. CDR3 DNA: TGTGCCATCAGTACCAGGGATGGCACTGAAGCTTTCTTT.

This clone has just one count. This chain uses TRBV7-8 with TRBJ2-7, with TRBD1 matching 9 bases. CDR1 and CDR2 from the germline V gene are SGHVS and FQNEAQ. This CDR3 is 15 amino acids long. V shed 2 bases and J 4 bases; nucleotides not matched to a gene: 6. The DNA of the CDR3 is TGTGCCAGCAGCTTACCGGGACAGGGACTTTACGAGCAGTACTTC. It is translated as CASSLPGQGLYEQYF.

In this sample, this clone turned up a few times. The rearrangement links TRBV20-1 to TRBJ2-2, with D maybe TRBD2 (6 bases). With 3 bases removed from V and 5 bases from J, the gap between germline ends came to 10 bases. The germline gives CDR1 DFQATT, CDR2 SNEGSKA (reference sequence). This CDR3 is 13 amino acids long. CDR3 residues: CSASLGGTGELFF. As DNA, the CDR3 is TGCAGTGCTAGTTTGGGAGGAACCGGGGAGCTGTTTTTT.

The V and J genes are TRBV3-1 (or the pseudogene TRBV3-2) and TRBJ1-1; D is perhaps TRBD1 (5 bases). Germline CDR1 and CDR2: LGHDT and YNNKEL (reference sequence). Between the trimmed V and J ends, which lost 4 bases and 1 base, there was a span of 10 bases. The CDR3 loop spans 14 amino acids. In DNA form, the CDR3 reads TGTGCCAGCAGCCTTGAAAGGGGGAACACTGAAGCTTTCTTT. Protein product: CASSLERGNTEAFF.

The chain has TRBV2 and TRBJ1-4; TRBD1 matches at 10 bases. Trimming at V came to 8 bases and at J to 7 bases, leaving 7 bases not matched to a gene. Germline-derived CDR1 and CDR2 are SNHLY and FYNNEI. The CDR3 covers 14 residues. The CDR3 here is CASVIGQGGEKLFF. DNA of the CDR3: TGTGCCAGCGTAATTGGACAGGGGGGTGAAAAACTGTTTTTT.

This chain links TRBV30 with TRBJ1-6; D gene unclear. CDR1 GTSNPN and CDR2 SVGIG come from the germline V gene (reference sequence). This CDR3 contains 14 residues. V lost 4 bases to trimming and J lost 8 bases, with 15 bases between them. The CDR3 nucleotides read TGTGCCTGGAACATCGGCAGCGGAGATTCACCCCTCCACTTT. Translating it yields CAWNIGSGDSPLHF.

The gene calls are TRBV29-1 and TRBJ2-4; D is ambiguous. The V and J ends lost 8 bases and 9 bases respectively, with 20 bases between them. Germline V gene data show CDR1 as SQVTM and CDR2 as ANQGSEA. The CDR3 has 13 residues. The CDR3 region has the DNA TGCAGCACCCATGACCCACTAACGGGCATTCAGTACTTC. It yields the protein CSTHDPLTGIQYF.

The rearrangement links TRBV28 to TRBJ1-1, with 10 positions matching TRBD1. Germline CDR1 is MDHEN and CDR2 is SYDVKM. Trimming at V came to 3 bases and at J to 6 bases, leaving 7 bases not matched to a gene. There are 15 residues in the CDR3. The CDR3 sequence: CASSLLTGGSAEAFF. Here the CDR3 DNA reads TGTGCCAGCAGTTTGTTGACAGGGGGCTCCGCTGAAGCTTTCTTT.

V and J are TRBV28 and TRBJ1-4; 8 bases are shared with TRBD1. The CDR3 contains 13 residues. V shed 6 bases and J 6 bases; nucleotides not matched to a gene: 3. The germline CDR1 and CDR2 sequences are MDHEN and SYDVKM. The CDR3 DNA is TGTGCCAGCAGCTGGGGACAGGATGAAAAACTGTTTTTT. It is translated as CASSWGQDEKLFF. Based on the CDR3 plus reference TRBV28 and TRBJ1-4, the full variable domain is DVKVTQSSRYLVKRTGEKVFLECVQDMDHENMFWYRQDPGLGLRLIYFSYDVKMKEKGDIPEGYSVSREKKERFSLILESASTNQTSMYLCASSWGQDEKLFFGSGTQLSVL.

The chain recombines TRBV4-1 with TRBJ1-2; weak D call: TRBD1 (6 bases). CDR3 length: 13 residues. Germline loops: CDR1 MGHRA, CDR2 YSYEKL. V lost 0 bases and J lost 11, with 13 bases in between. This CDR3 reads CASSQDRRGGYTF. CDR3 coding DNA: TGCGCCAGCAGCCAAGATCGCAGGGGTGGGTACACCTTC.

V and J are TRBV6-5 and TRBJ1-6; 7 bases match TRBD1. With V trimmed by 8 bases and J by 8 bases, 9 bases remained unmatched. Germline CDR1 MNHEY, CDR2 SVGAGI. CDR3 length: 14 amino acids. This chain's CDR3 is CASLGWTGDSPLHF. CDR3 bases: TGTGCCAGCTTGGGCTGGACAGGCGATTCACCCCTCCACTTT.

The rearrangement joins TRBV27 to TRBJ2-7; 8 bases map to TRBD2. Germline CDR1 and CDR2: MNHEY and SMNVEV (reference sequence). The CDR3 consists of 16 residues. Losses at the gene ends were 6 bases for V and 5 bases for J; bases not matched to a gene: 15. The CDR3 loop reads CASRKLLSGDVDEQYF. In DNA form, the CDR3 reads TGTGCCAGCAGAAAACTCCTTAGCGGGGATGTGGACGAGCAGTACTTC.

CDR3 region: CSVNLPRGYTF. CDR3 DNA sequence: TGCAGCGTTAACCTCCCTCGGGGCTACACCTTC. V usage is TRBV29-1 and J usage is TRBJ1-2; the D is unclear. Trimming pared 5 bases from V and 8 bases from J, leaving 12 bases between. CDR3 length: 11 residues. Germline V gene sequence: CDR1 SQVTM, CDR2 ANQGSEA.

This chain links TRBV9 with TRBJ2-1; the match to TRBD2 covers 8 bases. Germline values: CDR1 SGDLS, CDR2 YYNGEE. V was clipped by 1 base and J by 4 bases; unmatched bases: 4. The CDR3 is 15 residues long. The chain's CDR3 is CASSVSTSGYNEQFF. DNA of the CDR3: TGTGCCAGCAGCGTAAGCACTAGCGGATACAATGAGCAGTTCTTC.

V and J are TRBV5-1 and TRBJ2-5, with 9 bases aligning to TRBD1. Losses at the gene ends were 6 bases for V and 3 bases for J; bases not matched to a gene: 6. The germline gives CDR1 SGHRS, CDR2 YFSETQ. The CDR3 runs 14 residues. CDR3 DNA: TGCGCCAGCACCACCCGGACAGGGGAAGAGACCCAGTACTTC. Amino acid sequence: CASTTRTGEETQYF. The variable domain in full, completed from reference TRBV5-1 and TRBJ2-5, reads KAGVTQTPRYLIKTRGQQVTLSCSPISGHRSVSWYQQTPGQGLQFLFEYFSETQRNKGNFPGRFSGRQFSNSRSEMNVSTLELGDSALYLCASTTRTGEETQYFGPGTRLLVL.

The rearrangement uses TRBV30 and TRBJ2-3; 11 positions match TRBD2. Germline V gene lookup returns CDR1 GTSNPN and CDR2 SVGIG (reference sequence). This CDR3 contains 13 residues. V trimming: 5 bases; J trimming: 5 bases; junction bases outside the gene matches: 3. The CDR3: CAWGSGGEDTQYF. In DNA form, the CDR3 reads TGTGCCTGGGGTAGCGGGGGGGAAGATACGCAGTATTTT.

The chain has TRBV7-9 and TRBJ1-1; no firm D call. V lost 3 bases and J lost 5, with 10 bases in between. The CDR3 totals 13 residues. The V gene's germline CDR1 is SEHNR and CDR2 FQNEAQ (reference sequence). As DNA, the CDR3 is TGTGCCAGCAGCTTGGCCCCGCGGACTGAAGCTTTCTTT. Its translation is CASSLAPRTEAFF.

This clone was observed once. CDR3 nucleotide sequence: TGTGCCAGCAGCCCGCCTGGGCGGGGCGAAGAGACCCAGTACTTC. Amino acids: CASSPPGRGEETQYF. The J gene is TRBJ2-5, the V gene TRBV7-2; a weak D match, TRBD2 (6 bases). V shed 5 bases and J shed 3 bases, with 16 bases lying between them. The CDR3 loop spans 15 amino acids. Germline CDR1 reads SGHTA; CDR2 reads FQGNSA.

The chain uses TRBV6-5 and TRBJ1-1; D possibly corresponds to TRBD1 (6 bases). Trimming took 7 bases from V and 8 from J, leaving 11 bases between them. Looked up from germline, CDR1 is MNHEY and CDR2 is SVGAGI. CDR3 length: 11 amino acids. The CDR3 coding sequence is TGTGCCAGCAAAACCGGGACAGAAGCTTTCTTT. Protein: CASKTGTEAFF.

V usage is TRBV10-3 and J usage is TRBJ2-5; D is possibly TRBD1 (7 bases). There are 15 residues in the CDR3. Trimming cost V 2 bases and J 2 bases, with 12 bases left between them. The V gene's germline CDR1 is ENHRY and CDR2 SYGVKD. DNA for the CDR3: TGTGCCATCAGTGAGGCGGGGACAGCTCAAGAGACCCAGTACTTC. Its protein is CAISEAGTAQETQYF.